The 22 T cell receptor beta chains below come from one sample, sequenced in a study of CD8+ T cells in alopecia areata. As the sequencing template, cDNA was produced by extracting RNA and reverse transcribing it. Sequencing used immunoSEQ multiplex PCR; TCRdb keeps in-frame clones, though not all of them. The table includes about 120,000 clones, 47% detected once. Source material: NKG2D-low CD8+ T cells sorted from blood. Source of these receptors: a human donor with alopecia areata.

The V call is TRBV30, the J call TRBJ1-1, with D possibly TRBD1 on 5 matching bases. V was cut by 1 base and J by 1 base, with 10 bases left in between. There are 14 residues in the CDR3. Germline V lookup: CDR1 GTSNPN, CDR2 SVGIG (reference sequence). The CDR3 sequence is CAWSAGQGNTEAFF. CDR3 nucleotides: TGTGCCTGGAGTGCCGGGCAGGGGAACACTGAAGCTTTCTTT.

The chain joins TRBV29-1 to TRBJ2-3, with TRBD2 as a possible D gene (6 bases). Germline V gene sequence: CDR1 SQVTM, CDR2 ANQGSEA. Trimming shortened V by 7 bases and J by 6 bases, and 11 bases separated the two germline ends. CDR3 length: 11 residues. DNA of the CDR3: TGCAGCGACCCGGGGGAGGATACGCAGTATTTT. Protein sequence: CSDPGEDTQYF.

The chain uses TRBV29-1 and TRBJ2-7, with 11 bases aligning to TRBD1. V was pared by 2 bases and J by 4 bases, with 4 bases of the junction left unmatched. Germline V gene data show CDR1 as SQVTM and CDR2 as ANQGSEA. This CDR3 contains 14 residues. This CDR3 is CSVESGQGAYEQYF. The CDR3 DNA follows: TGCAGCGTTGAATCCGGACAGGGGGCATACGAGCAGTACTTC.

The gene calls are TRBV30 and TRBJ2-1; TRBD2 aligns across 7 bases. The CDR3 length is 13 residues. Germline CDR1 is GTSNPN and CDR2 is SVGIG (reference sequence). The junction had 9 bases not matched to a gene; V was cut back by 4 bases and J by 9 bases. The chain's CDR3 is CAWNLGGSTEQFF. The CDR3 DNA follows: TGTGCCTGGAATCTCGGGGGGAGTACTGAGCAGTTCTTC.

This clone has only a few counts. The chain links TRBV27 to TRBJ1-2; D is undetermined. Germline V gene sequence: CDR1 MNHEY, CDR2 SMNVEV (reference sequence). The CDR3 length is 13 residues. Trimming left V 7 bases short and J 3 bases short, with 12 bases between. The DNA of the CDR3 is TGTGCCAGCAAGGGAATCCCTCACTATGGCTACACCTTC. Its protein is CASKGIPHYGYTF.

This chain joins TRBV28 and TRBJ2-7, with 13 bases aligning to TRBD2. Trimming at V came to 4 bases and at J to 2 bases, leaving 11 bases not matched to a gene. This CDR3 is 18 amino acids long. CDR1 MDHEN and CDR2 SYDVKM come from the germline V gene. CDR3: CASSWVLAGGTPAYEQYF. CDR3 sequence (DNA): TGTGCCAGCAGTTGGGTACTAGCGGGAGGGACCCCCGCCTACGAGCAGTACTTC.

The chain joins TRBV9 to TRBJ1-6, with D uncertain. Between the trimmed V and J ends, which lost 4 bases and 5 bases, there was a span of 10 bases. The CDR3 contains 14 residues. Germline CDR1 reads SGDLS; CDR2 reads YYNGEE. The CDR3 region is CASSRGQDNSPLHF. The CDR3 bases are TGTGCCAGCAGCCGCGGGCAGGATAATTCACCCCTCCACTTT.

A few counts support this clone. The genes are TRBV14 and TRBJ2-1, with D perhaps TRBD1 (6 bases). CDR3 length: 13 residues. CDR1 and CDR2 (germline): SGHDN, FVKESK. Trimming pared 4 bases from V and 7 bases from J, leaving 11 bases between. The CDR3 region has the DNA TGTGCCAGCAGCCCGTCTCAGGGGAATGAGCAGTTCTTC. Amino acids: CASSPSQGNEQFF.

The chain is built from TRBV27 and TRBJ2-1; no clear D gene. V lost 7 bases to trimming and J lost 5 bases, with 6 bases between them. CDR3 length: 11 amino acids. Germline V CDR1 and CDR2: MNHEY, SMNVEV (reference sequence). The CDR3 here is CASIMNNEQFF. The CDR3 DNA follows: TGTGCCAGCATCATGAACAATGAGCAGTTCTTC.

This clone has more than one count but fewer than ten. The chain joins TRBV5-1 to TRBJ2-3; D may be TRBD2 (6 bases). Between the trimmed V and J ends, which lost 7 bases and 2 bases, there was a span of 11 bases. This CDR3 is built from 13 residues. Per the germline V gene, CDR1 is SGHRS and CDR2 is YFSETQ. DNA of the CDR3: TGCGCCAGCTGGAGCGGGTTCACAGATACGCAGTATTTT. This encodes CASWSGFTDTQYF.

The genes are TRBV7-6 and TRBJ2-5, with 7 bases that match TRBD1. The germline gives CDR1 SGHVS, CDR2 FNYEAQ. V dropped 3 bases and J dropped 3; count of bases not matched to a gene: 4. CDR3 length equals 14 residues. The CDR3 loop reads CASSFLGQKETQYF. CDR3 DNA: TGTGCCAGCAGCTTTCTGGGACAGAAAGAGACCCAGTACTTC.

The CDR3 region has the DNA TGTGCCAGCAGCTTGGACCGAACGAACACCGGGGAGCTGTTTTTT. It specifies CASSLDRTNTGELFF. The chain is built from TRBV5-4 and TRBJ2-2; D uncertain. From germline, CDR1 is SGHNT and CDR2 YYREEE (reference sequence). The CDR3 has 15 amino acids. V gave up 0 bases and J gave up 0 bases, with 6 bases separating them.

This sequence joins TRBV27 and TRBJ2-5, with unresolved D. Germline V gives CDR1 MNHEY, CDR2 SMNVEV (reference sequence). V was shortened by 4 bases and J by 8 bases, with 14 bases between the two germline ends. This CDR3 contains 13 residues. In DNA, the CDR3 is TGTGCCAGCAGTTCGCAGACTGCGGAAACCCAGTACTTC. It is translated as CASSSQTAETQYF.

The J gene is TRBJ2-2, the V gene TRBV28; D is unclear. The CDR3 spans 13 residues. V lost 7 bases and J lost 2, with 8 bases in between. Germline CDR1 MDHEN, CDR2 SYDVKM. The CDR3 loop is CASMGGNTGELFF. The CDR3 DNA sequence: TGTGCCAGCATGGGCGGAAACACCGGGGAGCTGTTTTTT.

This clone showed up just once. Here the CDR3 reads CSVEGGTSYNEQFF. CDR3 sequence (DNA): TGCAGCGTTGAAGGTGGGACCTCCTACAATGAGCAGTTCTTC. The chain uses TRBV29-1 and TRBJ2-1; D tentatively fits TRBD1 or TRBD2 (5 bases each). The V and J ends lost 1 base and 0 bases respectively, with 7 bases between them. This CDR3 is 14 amino acids long. CDR1 is SQVTM, CDR2 ANQGSEA, per germline.

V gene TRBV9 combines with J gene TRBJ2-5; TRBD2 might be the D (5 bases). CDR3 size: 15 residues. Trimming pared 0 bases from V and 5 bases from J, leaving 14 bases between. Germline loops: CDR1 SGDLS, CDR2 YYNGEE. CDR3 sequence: CASSVVAGGGETQYF. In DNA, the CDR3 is TGTGCCAGCAGCGTAGTGGCAGGAGGTGGGGAGACCCAGTACTTC.

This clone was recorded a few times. CDR3 in amino acids: CASSQPGTYEQYF. CDR3 coding DNA: TGCGCCAGCAGCCAACCCGGAACCTACGAGCAGTACTTC. The chain combines TRBV4-1 with TRBJ2-5, with D uncertain. Judging by the DNA end, TRBJ2-7 fits better; the J call may be wrong. Germline lookup yields CDR1 MGHRA and CDR2 YSYEKL. The CDR3 has 13 amino acids.

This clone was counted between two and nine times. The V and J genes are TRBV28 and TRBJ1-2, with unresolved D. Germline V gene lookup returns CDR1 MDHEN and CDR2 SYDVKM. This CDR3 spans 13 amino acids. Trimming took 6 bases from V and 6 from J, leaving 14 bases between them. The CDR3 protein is CASSPVRNHGYTF. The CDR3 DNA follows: TGTGCCAGCAGCCCCGTGAGGAATCATGGCTACACCTTC.

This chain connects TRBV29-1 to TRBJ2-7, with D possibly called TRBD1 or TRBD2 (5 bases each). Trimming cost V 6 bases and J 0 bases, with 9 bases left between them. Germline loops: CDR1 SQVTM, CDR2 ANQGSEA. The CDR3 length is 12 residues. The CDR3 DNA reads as TGCAGCGTCGGGGACCACTCCTACGAGCAGTACTTC. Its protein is CSVGDHSYEQYF.

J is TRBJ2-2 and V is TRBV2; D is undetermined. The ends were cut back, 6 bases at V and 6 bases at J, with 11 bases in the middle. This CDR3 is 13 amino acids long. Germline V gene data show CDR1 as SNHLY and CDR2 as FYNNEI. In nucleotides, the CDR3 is TGTGCCAGCAGCCAATATAACGCCGGGGAGCTGTTTTTT. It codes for CASSQYNAGELFF.

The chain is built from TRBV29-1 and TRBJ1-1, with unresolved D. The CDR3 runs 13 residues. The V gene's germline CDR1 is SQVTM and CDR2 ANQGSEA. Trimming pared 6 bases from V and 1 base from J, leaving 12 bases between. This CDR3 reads CSVPSKGNTEAFF. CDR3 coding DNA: TGCAGCGTCCCATCCAAGGGGAACACTGAAGCTTTCTTT. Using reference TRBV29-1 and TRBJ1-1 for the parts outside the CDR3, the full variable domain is SAVISQKPSRDICQRGTSLTIQCQVDSQVTMMFWYRQQPGQSLTLIATANQGSEATYESGFVIDKFPISRPNLTFSTLTVSNMSPEDSSIYLCSVPSKGNTEAFFGQGTRLTVV.

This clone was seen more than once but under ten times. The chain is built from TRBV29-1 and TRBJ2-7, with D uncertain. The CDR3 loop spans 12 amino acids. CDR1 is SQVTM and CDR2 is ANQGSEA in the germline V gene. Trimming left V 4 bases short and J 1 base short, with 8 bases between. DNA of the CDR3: TGCAGCGTTGTAGGGTTTTCCTACGAGCAGTACTTC. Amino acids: CSVVGFSYEQYF.